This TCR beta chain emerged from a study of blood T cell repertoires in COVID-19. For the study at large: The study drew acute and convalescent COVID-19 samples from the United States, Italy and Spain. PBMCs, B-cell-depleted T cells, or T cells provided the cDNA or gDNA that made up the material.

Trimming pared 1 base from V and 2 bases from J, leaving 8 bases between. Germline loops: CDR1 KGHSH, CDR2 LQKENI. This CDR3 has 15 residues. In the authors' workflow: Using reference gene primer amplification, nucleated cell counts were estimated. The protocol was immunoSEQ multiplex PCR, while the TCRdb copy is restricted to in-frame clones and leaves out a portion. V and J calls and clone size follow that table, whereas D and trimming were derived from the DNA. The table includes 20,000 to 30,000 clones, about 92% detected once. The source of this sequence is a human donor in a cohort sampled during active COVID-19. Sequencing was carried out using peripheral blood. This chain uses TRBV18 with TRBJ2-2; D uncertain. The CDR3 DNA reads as TGTGCCAGCTCACCACGAATAGAAAACACCGGGGAGCTGTTTTTT. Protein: CASSPRIENTGELFF.